The next 18 T cell receptor beta chains were all read from a single sample in a study of shared clonotypes between healthy human individuals. Libraries were prepared by immunoSEQ multiplex PCR; TCRdb keeps only in-frame clonotypes and omits some of them. The sample holds over 1.5 million clones, 95% to 99% seen once. What was sequenced was naive CD4+ T cells sorted from blood. The subset is: CD45RA+ positively selected. Receptors were obtained from a man younger than 40 in good health.

To note about this clone: Other DNA sequences of this sample code for an identical CDR3. V is TRBV9 and J is TRBJ2-7; no definite D call. Germline V CDR1 and CDR2: SGDLS, YYNGEE. V was cut by 0 bases and J by 2 bases, with 9 bases left in between. There are 14 residues in the CDR3. The CDR3 region has the DNA TGTGCCAGCAGCGTAGGTGGCGGTACCTACGAGCAGTACTTC. It encodes CASSVGGGTYEQYF.

The rearrangement uses TRBV6-5 and TRBJ1-5, with D unclear. The CDR3 sequence is 13 residues long. Germline V lookup: CDR1 MNHEY, CDR2 SVGAGI. V was shortened by 8 bases and J by 2 bases, with 10 bases between the two germline ends. In nucleotides, the CDR3 is TGTGCCAGCGGCCTGAGGGGCAATCAGCCCCAGCATTTT. Translating it yields CASGLRGNQPQHF.

This chain links TRBV7-9 with TRBJ2-7; D possibly uses TRBD1 or TRBD2 (5 bases each). Trimming cost V 6 bases and J 4 bases, with 16 bases left between them. The V gene's germline CDR1 is SEHNR and CDR2 FQNEAQ (reference sequence). The CDR3 extends over 14 amino acids. CDR3: CASSIGTLRYEQYF. The CDR3 DNA follows: TGTGCCAGCAGTATCGGGACCCTAAGGTACGAGCAGTACTTC.

J is TRBJ2-5 and V is TRBV2, with a possible D match to TRBD1 (6 bases). This CDR3 is 14 amino acids long. The germline V gene has CDR1 SNHLY and CDR2 FYNNEI. The V end lost 2 bases, the J end lost 4 bases, and 11 bases lay between the germline ends. The chain's CDR3 is CASSETAGVETQYF. For the CDR3, the DNA is TGTGCCAGCAGTGAAACGGCAGGGGTAGAGACCCAGTACTTC.

The gene calls are TRBV5-6 and TRBJ2-6, with D perhaps matching TRBD1 (5 bases). The CDR3 is 18 amino acids. V was cut by 0 bases and J by 0 bases, with 13 bases left in between. CDR1 SGHDT and CDR2 YYEEEE come from the germline V gene. Written as DNA, the CDR3 is TGTGCCAGCAGCTTGGTGGCTACAGGCCTCTCTGGGGCCAACGTCCTGACTTTC. This translates into CASSLVATGLSGANVLTF.

The gene calls are TRBV29-1 and TRBJ1-3; D not resolved. The V gene lost 4 bases and the J gene lost 0 bases, with 4 bases spanning the gap. Germline lookup yields CDR1 SQVTM and CDR2 ANQGSEA. The CDR3 has 12 amino acids. CDR3 residues: CSVVPSGNTIYF. In DNA, the CDR3 is TGCAGCGTTGTACCCTCTGGAAACACCATATATTTT.

The chain employs TRBV5-1 and TRBJ2-1, with 13 bases aligning to TRBD2. In germline, CDR1 is SGHRS, CDR2 YFSETQ. The V segment lost 3 bases and the J segment 4 bases; nucleotides outside the gene matches: 4. The CDR3 covers 16 residues. DNA of the CDR3: TGCGCCAGCAGCTGGGGACTAGCGGGAATATACAATGAGCAGTTCTTC. It codes for CASSWGLAGIYNEQFF.

As for this clone: Additional DNA sequences in this sample encode the identical CDR3. Here the CDR3 DNA reads TGTGCCAGCAGCTTAGGCGGGTATTACGAGCAGTACTTC. This codes for CASSLGGYYEQYF. The rearrangement links TRBV7-2 to TRBJ2-7, with TRBD2 as a possible D gene (5 bases). Germline CDR1 reads SGHTA; CDR2 reads FQGNSA. There are 13 residues in the CDR3. Trimming took off 1 base at V and 4 bases at J, with 8 bases between the two ends.

The gene calls are TRBV28 and TRBJ1-2; no clear D gene. The CDR3 consists of 11 residues. Germline CDR1 reads MDHEN; CDR2 reads SYDVKM. Trimming removed 7 bases from V and 4 bases from J, with 7 bases in between. Written as DNA, the CDR3 is TGTGCCAGCAAGGCAGGCTATGGCTACACCTTC. Protein product: CASKAGYGYTF.

The CDR3, as DNA: TGTGCCAGCAGCTTAGCGTCATGGGATACGCAGTATTTT. This gives the protein CASSLASWDTQYF. The V and J genes are TRBV7-2 and TRBJ2-3; the D is unclear. CDR1 is SGHTA and CDR2 is FQGNSA in the germline V gene. This CDR3 is 13 amino acids long. The V end lost 0 bases, the J end lost 6 bases, and 7 bases lay between the germline ends.

The V and J genes are TRBV30 and TRBJ1-5; weak D call: TRBD1 (6 bases). CDR3 length equals 15 residues. CDR1 is GTSNPN, CDR2 SVGIG, per germline (reference sequence). V was shortened by 2 bases and J by 4 bases, with 15 bases between the two germline ends. CDR3 nucleotides: TGTGCCTGGAGTCAGACGGGGGGCTTTAATCAGCCCCAGCATTTT. It is translated as CAWSQTGGFNQPQHF.

The chain couples TRBV28 to TRBJ1-5, with 7 bases matching TRBD1. J lost 11 bases, V lost 3 bases, and 7 bases had no gene match. Germline CDR1 is MDHEN and CDR2 is SYDVKM. This CDR3 is built from 13 residues. CDR3 protein: CASSLDRQGAQHF. As DNA, the CDR3 is TGTGCCAGCAGTTTGGACAGGCAAGGGGCCCAGCATTTT.

The chain joins TRBV7-2 to TRBJ2-7; 7 bases map to TRBD1. This CDR3 contains 13 residues. V gave up 3 bases and J gave up 8 bases; unmatched junction bases: 7. CDR1 is SGHTA, CDR2 FQGNSA, per germline. The CDR3 reads CASSLHDRVKQYF. The CDR3 bases are TGTGCCAGCAGCTTGCACGACAGGGTAAAGCAGTACTTC.

The rearrangement uses TRBV18 and TRBJ2-7; TRBD1 agrees at 8 bases. Germline-derived CDR1 and CDR2 are KGHSH and LQKENI. This CDR3 region has 16 residues. J lost 5 bases, V lost 3 bases, and 12 bases had no gene match. The DNA for the CDR3 is TGTGCCAGCTCACCGGGGGCAGGGGGCTCAGTCCACGAGCAGTACTTC. This sequence encodes CASSPGAGGSVHEQYF.

This clone was detected only once. The chain combines TRBV19 with TRBJ2-7; D call uncertain. Germline-derived CDR1 and CDR2 are LNHDA and SQIVND (reference sequence). The V gene lost 5 bases and the J gene lost 0 bases, with 14 bases spanning the gap. This CDR3 spans 15 amino acids. The CDR3 sequence: CASSPRLTSSYEQYF. As DNA, the CDR3 is TGTGCCAGTAGTCCACGACTCACGTCCTCCTACGAGCAGTACTTC.

CDR3 in amino acids: CATSRGGFETQYF. CDR3 DNA sequence: TGTGCCACCAGCAGAGGGGGGTTTGAGACCCAGTACTTC. The chain carries TRBV15 and TRBJ2-5; D may match TRBD1 or TRBD2 (5 bases each). Germline CDR1 and CDR2: LNHNV and YYDKDF (reference sequence). CDR3 length: 13 residues. V lost 1 base to trimming and J lost 5 bases, with 8 bases between them.

The rearrangement links TRBV6-5 to TRBJ2-7; D unresolved. V was pared by 2 bases and J by 6 bases, with 11 bases between. Per germline, CDR1 MNHEY and CDR2 SVGAGI. The CDR3 sequence is 13 residues long. The CDR3 loop is CASSYGGWVEQYF. The CDR3 DNA follows: TGTGCCAGCAGTTACGGCGGCTGGGTCGAGCAGTACTTC.

The gene calls are TRBV7-9 and TRBJ1-4; no reliable D call. The CDR3 is 13 residues long. The germline V and J ends were trimmed by 8 bases and 4 bases, with 11 bases remaining between them. Germline CDR1 is SEHNR and CDR2 is FQNEAQ (reference sequence). As DNA, the CDR3 is TGTGCCAGCGCAGGCGCGATTAATGAAAAACTGTTTTTT. Translated, it gives CASAGAINEKLFF.